Listed below are T cell receptor beta chains from one sample, sequenced in a study of blood T cell repertoires in COVID-19. Measured with immunoSEQ multiplex PCR; TCRdb has only the in-frame clones, and not every one. The table has 300,000 to 500,000 clones, roughly 90% seen once. Sequencing was done on a sample of PBMCs or T cells enriched from blood (not recorded which). Every receptor here comes from a woman aged 25-40 years with acute COVID-19. Each CDR3 is given with its conserved first and last residue. D genes are given only for firm matches. Clone size is given for some rows only: seen once, a few or many times, or a class if the clone is expanded.

V gene: TRBV10-3
clone size: .
D gene: .
J gene: TRBJ2-2
CDR3 DNA: TGTGCCATCAGTGGATGGGGGGCGGGAGACGGGGAGCTGTTTTTT
CDR3 protein: CAISGWGAGDGELFF

V gene: TRBV10-1
clone size: once
D gene: TRBD2
J gene: TRBJ2-1
CDR3 DNA: TGCGCCAGCAGTCTAGCCCAAGCGGGGGTCTACAATGAGCAGTTCTTC
CDR3 protein: CASSLAQAGVYNEQFF

V gene: TRBV29-1
clone size: .
D gene: .
J gene: TRBJ1-5
CDR3 DNA: TGCAGCGTGGGGGGGGTAGGCAATCAGCCCCAGCATTTT
CDR3 protein: CSVGGVGNQPQHF

V gene: TRBV20-1
clone size: .
D gene: .
J gene: TRBJ1-5
CDR3 DNA: TGCAGTGCTAGTCGCAGGGCGTCCAATCAGCCCCAGCATTTT
CDR3 protein: CSASRRASNQPQHF

V gene: TRBV4-1
clone size: .
D gene: TRBD2
J gene: TRBJ2-2
CDR3 DNA: TGCGCCAGCAGCCAAGAAAGGGGACTAGCGGTCTCCGGGGAGCTGTTTTTT
CDR3 protein: CASSQERGLAVSGELFF

V gene: TRBV7-9
clone size: .
D gene: .
J gene: TRBJ2-7
CDR3 DNA: TGTGCCAGCAGCTCCGGGACTGGCACATACGAGCAGTACTTC
CDR3 protein: CASSSGTGTYEQYF

V gene: TRBV5-1
clone size: .
D gene: TRBD1
J gene: TRBJ1-6
CDR3 DNA: TGCGCCAGCAGCTTGTCATGGACAGGGCTTTCGTCACCCCTCCACTTT
CDR3 protein: CASSLSWTGLSSPLHF

V gene: TRBV5-8
clone size: .
D gene: TRBD1
J gene: TRBJ1-1
CDR3 DNA: TGTGCCAGCAGCCCACAGGGGTACCGCACTGAAGCTTTCTTT
CDR3 protein: CASSPQGYRTEAFF

V gene: TRBV28
clone size: .
D gene: TRBD1
J gene: TRBJ2-4
CDR3 DNA: TGTGCCAGCAGTTTAACAGGGGGCCTTCGGAACATTCAGTACTTC
CDR3 protein: CASSLTGGLRNIQYF

V gene: TRBV2
clone size: .
D gene: .
J gene: TRBJ2-7
CDR3 DNA: TGTGCCAGCAGTGTGGCAGGCGGGCTCACCTACGAGCAGTACTTC
CDR3 protein: CASSVAGGLTYEQYF

V gene: TRBV11-2
clone size: .
D gene: TRBD1
J gene: TRBJ2-1
CDR3 DNA: TGTGCCAGCAGCATCCGGGACAGGGGAAGTAGTGAGCAGTTCTTC
CDR3 protein: CASSIRDRGSSEQFF

V gene: TRBV6-1
clone size: .
D gene: .
J gene: TRBJ1-6
CDR3 DNA: TGTGCCAGCAGTGACAGGCGGAGGCTCCTCCACTTT
CDR3 protein: CASSDRRRLLHF

V gene: TRBV10-3
clone size: .
D gene: TRBD1
J gene: TRBJ2-7
CDR3 DNA: TGTGCCATCAGGATGGGACAGGGAGTCGACTCCTACGAGCAGTACTTC
CDR3 protein: CAIRMGQGVDSYEQYF

V gene: TRBV3-1/TRBV3-2
clone size: .
D gene: TRBD2
J gene: TRBJ2-3
CDR3 DNA: TGTGCCAGCAGCTGGACTAGAGGCACAGATACGCAGTATTTT
CDR3 protein: CASSWTRGTDTQYF

V gene: TRBV9
clone size: once
D gene: .
J gene: TRBJ2-1
CDR3 DNA: TGTGCCAGCAGCGTAGCGGGTAGCTCCAATGAGCAGTTCTTC
CDR3 protein: CASSVAGSSNEQFF

V gene: TRBV9
clone size: .
D gene: .
J gene: TRBJ1-3
CDR3 DNA: TGTGCCAGCAGCGCGGTCCTCGGGGGCTCTGGAAACACCATATATTTT
CDR3 protein: CASSAVLGGSGNTIYF

V gene: TRBV29-1
clone size: .
D gene: .
J gene: TRBJ2-1
CDR3 DNA: TGCAGCGTTGAATTTACAGGGAAAGGAGAGCAGTTCTTC
CDR3 protein: CSVEFTGKGEQFF

V gene: TRBV19
clone size: once
D gene: TRBD1
J gene: TRBJ1-1
CDR3 DNA: TGTGCCAGTAGTACTTCCGGGACAGGGGGCGGTAAGGCTTTCTTT
CDR3 protein: CASSTSGTGGGKAFF

V gene: TRBV11-2
clone size: .
D gene: .
J gene: TRBJ2-2
CDR3 DNA: TGTGCCAGCAGCTTGGGGACACTAAACACCGGGGAGCTGTTTTTT
CDR3 protein: CASSLGTLNTGELFF

V gene: TRBV15
clone size: .
D gene: .
J gene: TRBJ1-3
CDR3 DNA: TGTGCCACCAGCAGAGCTAAGGGGTACCTAAACACCATATATTTT
CDR3 protein: CATSRAKGYLNTIYF

V gene: TRBV2
clone size: .
D gene: TRBD2
J gene: TRBJ2-3
CDR3 DNA: TGTGCCAGCGGGGCTAGCGGGGGGTCGTGGGATACGCAGTATTTT
CDR3 protein: CASGASGGSWDTQYF

V gene: TRBV3-1/TRBV3-2
clone size: .
D gene: TRBD1
J gene: TRBJ2-2
CDR3 DNA: TGTGCCAGCAGCCAATCGGACAGGTACACCGGGGAGCTGTTTTTT
CDR3 protein: CASSQSDRYTGELFF

V gene: TRBV5-1
clone size: .
D gene: .
J gene: TRBJ1-1
CDR3 DNA: TGCGCCAGCAGCCCGACCGCCTCGGGAGGAGGCACTGAAGCTTTCTTT
CDR3 protein: CASSPTASGGGTEAFF

V gene: TRBV5-6
clone size: .
D gene: TRBD1
J gene: TRBJ2-1
CDR3 DNA: TGTGCCAGCAGCGGACAGGTAGCCTACAATGAGCAGTTCTTC
CDR3 protein: CASSGQVAYNEQFF

V gene: TRBV7-8
clone size: .
D gene: TRBD2
J gene: TRBJ2-3
CDR3 DNA: TGTGCCAGCAGCTCCCCCTCTAGCGGGGGATCAGATACGCAGTATTTT
CDR3 protein: CASSSPSSGGSDTQYF

V gene: TRBV2
clone size: few
D gene: .
J gene: TRBJ1-2
CDR3 DNA: TGTGCCAGCAGAGACCCGGACAGATCCCTCTATGGCTACACCTTC
CDR3 protein: CASRDPDRSLYGYTF

V gene: TRBV21-1
clone size: .
D gene: .
J gene: TRBJ2-7
CDR3 DNA: TGTGCCAGCACCCTAGCCCGTTTCACAGTTCCCTACGAGCAGTACTTC
CDR3 protein: CASTLARFTVPYEQYF

V gene: TRBV9
clone size: .
D gene: .
J gene: TRBJ2-2
CDR3 DNA: TGTGCCAGCAGCGGGGGCTCGTCTTACACCGGGGAGCTGTTTTTT
CDR3 protein: CASSGGSSYTGELFF

V gene: TRBV9
clone size: .
D gene: .
J gene: TRBJ2-3
CDR3 DNA: TGTGCCAGCAGCGACGAAGCACAGGGCCGGGCCACAGATACGCAGTATTTT
CDR3 protein: CASSDEAQGRATDTQYF

V gene: TRBV7-9
clone size: .
D gene: .
J gene: TRBJ1-1
CDR3 DNA: TGTGCCAGCAGCTTGGACAGAAACACTGAAGCTTTCTTT
CDR3 protein: CASSLDRNTEAFF

V gene: TRBV3-1/TRBV3-2
clone size: .
D gene: .
J gene: TRBJ1-3
CDR3 DNA: TGTGCCACCAAAGCCACAGCAGGAAACACCATATATTTT
CDR3 protein: CATKATAGNTIYF

V gene: TRBV7-9
clone size: .
D gene: TRBD1
J gene: TRBJ1-2
CDR3 DNA: TGTGCCAGCAGCCGGGGACAGACTAACTATGGCTACACCTTC
CDR3 protein: CASSRGQTNYGYTF

V gene: TRBV28
clone size: .
D gene: TRBD2
J gene: TRBJ2-7
CDR3 DNA: TGTGCCAGCAGTTTAGCTAGCGGGGGCCCCTACACCTACGAGCAGTACTTC
CDR3 protein: CASSLASGGPYTYEQYF

V gene: TRBV5-1
clone size: once
D gene: .
J gene: TRBJ2-3
CDR3 DNA: TGCGCCAGCAGCTTAAATCCCAGGCCGGCAGATACGCAGTATTTT
CDR3 protein: CASSLNPRPADTQYF

V gene: TRBV10-1
clone size: few
D gene: .
J gene: TRBJ2-7
CDR3 DNA: TGCGCCAATCTACAGGACAGGCGGGGGGACGAGCAGTACTTC
CDR3 protein: CANLQDRRGDEQYF

V gene: TRBV6-5
clone size: .
D gene: .
J gene: TRBJ1-4
CDR3 DNA: TGTGCCAGCAGTTTAACATACAGTTCAACTAATGAAAAACTGTTTTTT
CDR3 protein: CASSLTYSSTNEKLFF

V gene: TRBV2
clone size: .
D gene: TRBD2
J gene: TRBJ2-3
CDR3 DNA: TGTGCCAGCACCCCACGGGCGGGGGGCACAGATACGCAGTATTTT
CDR3 protein: CASTPRAGGTDTQYF

V gene: TRBV30
clone size: .
D gene: TRBD1
J gene: TRBJ1-6
CDR3 DNA: TGTGCCTCCCGGACAGGGGGATCACCCCTCCACTTT
CDR3 protein: CASRTGGSPLHF

V gene: TRBV27
clone size: .
D gene: .
J gene: TRBJ2-4
CDR3 DNA: TGTGCCAGCAGTTTATCGCCCTCTCCGACGGTGCGAAACGCTCTAGGAAACATTCAGTACTTC
CDR3 protein: CASSLSPSPTVRNALGNIQYF

V gene: TRBV19
clone size: .
D gene: TRBD1
J gene: TRBJ2-2
CDR3 DNA: TGTGCCAGTAGTATAAGTCCCTTCAGGGGGCAAGGCACCGGGGAGCTGTTTTTT
CDR3 protein: CASSISPFRGQGTGELFF

V gene: TRBV25-1
clone size: .
D gene: .
J gene: TRBJ1-2
CDR3 DNA: TGTGCCAGCAGTGACCCCCGGGGGGCCTCTAACTATGGCTACACCTTC
CDR3 protein: CASSDPRGASNYGYTF

V gene: TRBV10-3
clone size: .
D gene: .
J gene: TRBJ1-5
CDR3 DNA: TGTGCCATCAGTGAGGTGGCTCCGGGGCCCCAGCATTTT
CDR3 protein: CAISEVAPGPQHF

V gene: TRBV6-2/TRBV6-3
clone size: .
D gene: .
J gene: TRBJ1-5
CDR3 DNA: TGTGCCAGCAGTTACGAGGGACTCCAGCCCCAGCATTTT
CDR3 protein: CASSYEGLQPQHF

V gene: TRBV5-8
clone size: once
D gene: .
J gene: TRBJ1-4
CDR3 DNA: TGTGCCAGCAGCTTTCCCGGGACGGGGGAAGGAGAAAAACTGTTTTTT
CDR3 protein: CASSFPGTGEGEKLFF

V gene: TRBV19
clone size: once
D gene: .
J gene: TRBJ2-7
CDR3 DNA: TGTGCCAGTAGTTCAGTATTCGGAGGTGTCATCGGCTACGAGCAGTACTTC
CDR3 protein: CASSSVFGGVIGYEQYF

V gene: TRBV9
clone size: many
D gene: .
J gene: TRBJ1-1
CDR3 DNA: TGTGCCAGCAGCGTAGCTCAGACGGGTGAAGCTTTCTTT
CDR3 protein: CASSVAQTGEAFF

V gene: TRBV27
clone size: once
D gene: TRBD2
J gene: TRBJ2-2
CDR3 DNA: TGTGCCAGCAGTTTAATGGGGACTAGTGCCGCCGGGGAGCTGTTTTTT
CDR3 protein: CASSLMGTSAAGELFF

V gene: TRBV7-9
clone size: .
D gene: .
J gene: TRBJ2-3
CDR3 DNA: TGTGCCAGCAGCTCGCCCCTGGACAACTCAGATACGCAGTATTTT
CDR3 protein: CASSSPLDNSDTQYF

V gene: TRBV18
clone size: .
D gene: .
J gene: TRBJ2-7
CDR3 DNA: TGTGCCAGCTCATATAACAGGGTCCCCTACGAGCAGTACTTC
CDR3 protein: CASSYNRVPYEQYF

V gene: TRBV7-8
clone size: .
D gene: TRBD1
J gene: TRBJ2-7
CDR3 DNA: TGTGCCAGCAGCGTGGGACAGGCCCATGGGGACGAGCAGTACTTC
CDR3 protein: CASSVGQAHGDEQYF

V gene: TRBV29-1
clone size: .
D gene: .
J gene: TRBJ1-1
CDR3 DNA: TGCAGCGTGATCAGGGATACTGAAGCTTTCTTT
CDR3 protein: CSVIRDTEAFF

V gene: TRBV19
clone size: .
D gene: .
J gene: TRBJ1-4
CDR3 DNA: TGTGCCACCCGCGGGGAGGGGCGGCTGTTTTTT
CDR3 protein: CATRGEGRLFF

V gene: TRBV7-2
clone size: .
D gene: TRBD1
J gene: TRBJ1-5
CDR3 DNA: TGTGCCAGCAGCTTAACAGGGGGCGCGAATCAGCCCCAGCATTTT
CDR3 protein: CASSLTGGANQPQHF